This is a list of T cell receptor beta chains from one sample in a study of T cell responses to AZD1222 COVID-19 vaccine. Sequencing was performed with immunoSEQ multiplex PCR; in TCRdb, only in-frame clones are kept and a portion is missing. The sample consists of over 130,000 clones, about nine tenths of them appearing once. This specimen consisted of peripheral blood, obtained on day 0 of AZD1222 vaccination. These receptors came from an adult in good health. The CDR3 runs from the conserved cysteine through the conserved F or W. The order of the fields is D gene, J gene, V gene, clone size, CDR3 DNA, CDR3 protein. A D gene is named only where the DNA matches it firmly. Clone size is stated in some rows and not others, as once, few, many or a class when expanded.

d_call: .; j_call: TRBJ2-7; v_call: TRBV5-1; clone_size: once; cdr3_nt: TGCGCCAGCAGCTTGGCGGGCAGCCAAACCTACGAGCAGTACTTC; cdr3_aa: CASSLAGSQTYEQYF
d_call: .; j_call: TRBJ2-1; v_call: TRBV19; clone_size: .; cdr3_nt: TGTGCCAGTTCCTCCGCGGGCGAGACCCAGTTCTTC; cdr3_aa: CASSSAGETQFF
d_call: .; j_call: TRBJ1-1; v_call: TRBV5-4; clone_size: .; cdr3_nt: TGTGCCAGCTGTACCTCCGGGGATGGCACTGAAGCTTTCTTT; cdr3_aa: CASCTSGDGTEAFF
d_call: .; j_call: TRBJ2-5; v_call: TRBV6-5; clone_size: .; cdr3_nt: TGTGCCAGCCCCTTGGGGCAGGGGATCGGCGAGACCCAGTACTTC; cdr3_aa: CASPLGQGIGETQYF
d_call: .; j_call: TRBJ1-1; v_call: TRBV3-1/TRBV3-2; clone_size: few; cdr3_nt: TGTGCCAGCAGCCAAGGGGACGGGAAAGCTTTCTTT; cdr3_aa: CASSQGDGKAFF
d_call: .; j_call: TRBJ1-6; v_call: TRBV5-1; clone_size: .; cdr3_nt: TGCGCCAGCAGCTTGGGGGCCAGCGTATCACCCCTCCACTTT; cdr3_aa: CASSLGASVSPLHF
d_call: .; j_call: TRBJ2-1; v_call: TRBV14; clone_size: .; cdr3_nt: TGTGCCAGCAGCCGTAGTAGTGGGGAAGACTTCGGGGTTGAGCAGTTCTTC; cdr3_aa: CASSRSSGEDFGVEQFF
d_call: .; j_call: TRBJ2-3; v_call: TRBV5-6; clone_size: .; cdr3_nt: TGTGCCAGCAGCTTGGGGACAGCAGATACGCAGTATTTT; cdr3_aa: CASSLGTADTQYF
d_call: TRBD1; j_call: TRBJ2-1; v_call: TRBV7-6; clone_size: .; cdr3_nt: TGTGCCAGCAGCCTCTCCGGGACAGGGAATATCAATGAGCAGTTCTTC; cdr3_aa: CASSLSGTGNINEQFF
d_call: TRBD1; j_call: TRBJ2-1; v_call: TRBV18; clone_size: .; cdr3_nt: TGTGCCAGCTCCGAGGACAGGGACAATGAGCAGTTCTTC; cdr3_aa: CASSEDRDNEQFF
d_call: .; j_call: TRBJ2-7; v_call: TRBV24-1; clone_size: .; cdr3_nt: TGTGCCACCAGTGATTTGCCAGGGTCCGAGCAGTACTTC; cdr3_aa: CATSDLPGSEQYF
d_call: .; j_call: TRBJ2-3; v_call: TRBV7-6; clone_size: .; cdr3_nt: TGTGCCAGCAGCCCCAAGTCCCGTTTCACAGATACGCAGTATTTT; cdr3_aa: CASSPKSRFTDTQYF
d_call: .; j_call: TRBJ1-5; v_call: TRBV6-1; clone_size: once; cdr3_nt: TGTGCCAGCAGTGAAATATCCAATCAGCCCCAGCATTTT; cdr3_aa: CASSEISNQPQHF
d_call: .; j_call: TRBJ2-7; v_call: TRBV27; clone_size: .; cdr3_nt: TGTGCCAGCAGTTTATCGATGGGGGGCCGGGCCTACGAGCAGTACTTC; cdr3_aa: CASSLSMGGRAYEQYF
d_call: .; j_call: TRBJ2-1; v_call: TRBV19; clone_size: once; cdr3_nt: TGTGCCAGTAGTATAGAGAGGCCACTCGCCCCATCCAATGAGCAGTTCTTC; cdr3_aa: CASSIERPLAPSNEQFF
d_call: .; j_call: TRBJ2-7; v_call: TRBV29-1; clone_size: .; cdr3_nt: TGCAGCGTTGAAGACGACAGCTACGAGCAGTACTTC; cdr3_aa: CSVEDDSYEQYF
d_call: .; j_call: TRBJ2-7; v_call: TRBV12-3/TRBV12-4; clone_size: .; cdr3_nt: TGTGCCAGCAGTTTAGCGGACCACTACGAGCAGTACTTC; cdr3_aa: CASSLADHYEQYF
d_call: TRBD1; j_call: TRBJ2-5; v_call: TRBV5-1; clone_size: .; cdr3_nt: TGCGCCAGCAGCCTGGCTCCAGGGGGCGAGGGAGAGACCCAGTACTTC; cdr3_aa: CASSLAPGGEGETQYF
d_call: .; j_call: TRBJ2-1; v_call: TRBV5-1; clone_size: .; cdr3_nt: TGCGCCAGCAGCTTAAACTTTCTAGTAATCTCCTACAATGAGCAGTTCTTC; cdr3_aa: CASSLNFLVISYNEQFF
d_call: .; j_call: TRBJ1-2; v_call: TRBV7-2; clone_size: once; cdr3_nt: TGTGCCAGCAGCTTATCCACAGGGAGACCATCTTATGGCTACACCTTC; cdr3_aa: CASSLSTGRPSYGYTF
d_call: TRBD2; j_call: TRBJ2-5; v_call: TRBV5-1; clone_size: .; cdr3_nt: TGCGCCAGCAGCTTGTTGCCAGCGGGGGGGCCAGAGACCCAGTACTTC; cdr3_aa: CASSLLPAGGPETQYF
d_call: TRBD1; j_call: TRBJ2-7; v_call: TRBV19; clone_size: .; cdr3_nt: TGTGCCAGTAGTATAGCGACAGGGGTGAACTACGAGCAGTACTTC; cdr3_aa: CASSIATGVNYEQYF
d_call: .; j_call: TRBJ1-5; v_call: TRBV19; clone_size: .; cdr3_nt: TGTGCCAGTAGTATACTGGGTAGCAATCAGCCCCAGCATTTT; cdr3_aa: CASSILGSNQPQHF
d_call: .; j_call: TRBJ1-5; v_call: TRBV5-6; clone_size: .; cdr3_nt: TGTGCCAGCAGCTTGGCAACAGACAATCAGCCCCAGCATTTT; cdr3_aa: CASSLATDNQPQHF
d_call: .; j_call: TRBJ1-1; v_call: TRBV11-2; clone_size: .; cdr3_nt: TGTGCCAGCAGGGCTCTAACTATCTACACTGAAGCTTTCTTT; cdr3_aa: CASRALTIYTEAFF